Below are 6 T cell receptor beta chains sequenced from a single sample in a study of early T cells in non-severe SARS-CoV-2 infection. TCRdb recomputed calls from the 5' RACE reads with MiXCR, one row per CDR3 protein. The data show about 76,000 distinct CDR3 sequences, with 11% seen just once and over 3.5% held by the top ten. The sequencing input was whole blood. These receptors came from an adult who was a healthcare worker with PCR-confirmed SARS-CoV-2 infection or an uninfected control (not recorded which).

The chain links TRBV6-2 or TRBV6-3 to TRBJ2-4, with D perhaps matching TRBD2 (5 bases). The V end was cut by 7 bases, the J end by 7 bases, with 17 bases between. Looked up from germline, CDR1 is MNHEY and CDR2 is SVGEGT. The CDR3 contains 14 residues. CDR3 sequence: CASTAATGVNIQYF. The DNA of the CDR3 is TGTGCCAGCACCGCAGCTACCGGGGTGAACATTCAGTACTTC.

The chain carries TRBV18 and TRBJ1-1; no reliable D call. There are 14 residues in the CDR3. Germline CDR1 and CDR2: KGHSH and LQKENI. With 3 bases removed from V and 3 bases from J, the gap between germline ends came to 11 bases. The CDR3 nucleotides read TGTGCCAGCTCACCTAATCGGAGGGACACTGAAGCTTTCTTT. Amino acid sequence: CASSPNRRDTEAFF.

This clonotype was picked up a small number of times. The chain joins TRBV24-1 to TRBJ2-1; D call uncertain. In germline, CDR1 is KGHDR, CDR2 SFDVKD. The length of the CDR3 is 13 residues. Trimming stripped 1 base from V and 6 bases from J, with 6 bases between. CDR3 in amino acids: CATSDFNTNEQFF. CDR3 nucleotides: TGTGCCACCAGTGATTTTAACACCAATGAGCAGTTCTTC.

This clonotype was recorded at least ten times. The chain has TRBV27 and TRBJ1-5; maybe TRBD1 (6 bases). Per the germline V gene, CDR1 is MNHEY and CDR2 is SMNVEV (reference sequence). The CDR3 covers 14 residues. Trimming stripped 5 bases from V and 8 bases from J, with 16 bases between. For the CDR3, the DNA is TGTGCCAGCAGTCCGCGACAGGCCTTGGAGCCCCAGCATTTT. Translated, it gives CASSPRQALEPQHF.

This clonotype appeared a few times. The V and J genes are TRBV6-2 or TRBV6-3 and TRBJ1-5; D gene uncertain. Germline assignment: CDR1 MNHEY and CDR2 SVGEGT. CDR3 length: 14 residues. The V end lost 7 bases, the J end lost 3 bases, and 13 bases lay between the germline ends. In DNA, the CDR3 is TGTGCCAGCAATCCACTCACCTCCAATCAGCCCCAGCATTTT. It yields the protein CASNPLTSNQPQHF.

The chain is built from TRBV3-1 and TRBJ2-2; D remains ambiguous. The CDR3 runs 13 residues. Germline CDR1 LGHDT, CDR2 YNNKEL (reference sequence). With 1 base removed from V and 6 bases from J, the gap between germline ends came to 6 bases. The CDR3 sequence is CASSQGSAGELFF. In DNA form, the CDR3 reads TGTGCCAGCAGCCAAGGGTCCGCCGGGGAGCTGTTTTTT.